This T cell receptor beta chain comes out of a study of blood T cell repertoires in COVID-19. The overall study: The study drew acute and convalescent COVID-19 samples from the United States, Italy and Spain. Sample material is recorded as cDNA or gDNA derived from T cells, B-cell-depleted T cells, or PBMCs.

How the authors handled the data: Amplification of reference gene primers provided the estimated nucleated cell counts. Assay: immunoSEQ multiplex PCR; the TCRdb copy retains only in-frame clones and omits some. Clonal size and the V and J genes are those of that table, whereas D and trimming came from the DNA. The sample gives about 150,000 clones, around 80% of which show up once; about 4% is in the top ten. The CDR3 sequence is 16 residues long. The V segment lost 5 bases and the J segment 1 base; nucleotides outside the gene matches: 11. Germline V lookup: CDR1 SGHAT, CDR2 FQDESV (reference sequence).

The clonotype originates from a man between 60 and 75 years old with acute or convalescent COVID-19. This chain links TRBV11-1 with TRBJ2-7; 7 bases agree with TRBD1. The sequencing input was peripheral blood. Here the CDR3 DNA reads TGTGCCAGCAGCCTCGTGGGACAGTCCCTTTCCTACGAGCAGTACTTC. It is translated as CASSLVGQSLSYEQYF. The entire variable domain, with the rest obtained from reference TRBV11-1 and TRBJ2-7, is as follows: EAEVAQSPRYKITEKSQAVAFWCDPISGHATLYWYRQILGQGPELLVQFQDESVVDDSQLPKDRFSAERLKGVDSTLKIQPAELGDSAMYLCASSLVGQSLSYEQYFGPGTRLTVT.